What follows are 16 T cell receptor beta chains derived from one specimen sequenced in a study of CD8+CD57+ T cells in acquired aplastic anemia. Both TCR beta VDJ combination and CDR3 sequence profiling were carried out. Genomic DNA was the template for this profiling. TCRdb reprocessed the reads with MiXCR, giving one entry per CDR3 protein. The sample holds 200,000 to 250,000 distinct CDR3 sequences; around 60% are singletons and the top ten take about 29%. Specimen: sorted CD4+, CD8+, or CD8+CD57+ T cells (not recorded which) from PBMCs. Receptors originate from a human donor in good health.

V gene TRBV19 combines with J gene TRBJ1-1; D not certain. Germline lookup yields CDR1 LNHDA and CDR2 SQIVND (reference sequence). V was pared by 1 base and J by 3 bases, with 3 bases between. The CDR3 contains 12 residues. DNA for the CDR3: TGTGCCAGTAGTATAGGGTACACTGAAGCTTTCTTT. Protein sequence: CASSIGYTEAFF.

The chain uses TRBV15 and TRBJ1-2; 7 nucleotides agree with TRBD1. This CDR3 is 13 amino acids long. The germline V gene has CDR1 LNHNV and CDR2 YYDKDF (reference sequence). The V gene end was trimmed by 5 bases and the J gene end by 5 bases; junction bases not matched to a gene: 5. The CDR3 DNA is TGTGCCACCAGCGGAGGGGGCGGTTATGGCTACACCTTC. This codes for CATSGGGGYGYTF.

There are many counts of this clonotype. This chain connects TRBV6-2 or TRBV6-3 to TRBJ2-7, with no clear D. Germline CDR1 MNHEY, CDR2 SVGEGT. Trimming cost V 2 bases and J 2 bases, with 13 bases left between them. The CDR3 contains 15 residues. The CDR3 sequence: CASSYGWDSTYEQYF. DNA for the CDR3: TGTGCCAGCAGTTACGGGTGGGATAGCACCTACGAGCAGTACTTC.

CDR3 coding DNA: TGTGCCAGTAGTCTGACGGTGGGAACTAGCGGGGGTAGCACAGATACGCAGTATTTT. This translates into CASSLTVGTSGGSTDTQYF. The chain joins TRBV2 to TRBJ2-3, with 11 bases fitting TRBD2. The CDR3 runs to 19 residues. Per the germline V gene, CDR1 is SNHLY and CDR2 is FYNNEI. The junction had 17 bases not matched to a gene; V was cut back by 9 bases and J by 0 bases.

The rearrangement uses TRBV9 and TRBJ2-3, with TRBD2 matching over 7 bases. The germline gives CDR1 SGDLS, CDR2 YYNGEE. V lost 4 bases, J lost 5 bases, and 10 bases stayed unmatched. The CDR3 is made up of 15 amino acids. The CDR3 is CASSLWGGMGDTQYF. For the CDR3, the DNA is TGTGCCAGCAGCCTGTGGGGGGGGATGGGAGATACGCAGTATTTT.

The J gene is TRBJ1-6, the V gene TRBV7-2; D is uncertain. Trimming took 4 bases from V and 10 from J, leaving 11 bases between them. Germline CDR1 reads SGHTA; CDR2 reads FQGNSA. CDR3 size: 13 residues. The CDR3 here is CASSSLGVSPLHF. Written as DNA, the CDR3 is TGTGCCAGCAGCTCCCTTGGAGTCTCACCCCTCCACTTT. The full variable domain, completed using reference TRBV7-2 and TRBJ1-6, is GAGVSQSPSNKVTEKGKDVELRCDPISGHTALYWYRQSLGQGLEFLIYFQGNSAPDKSGLPSDRFSAERTGGSVSTLTIQRTQQEDSAVYLCASSSLGVSPLHFGNGTRLTVT.

This rearrangement joins TRBV19 to TRBJ2-2; tentatively, D is TRBD1 or TRBD2 (5 bases each). Trimming took off 5 bases at V and 2 bases at J, with 21 bases between the two ends. Per the germline V gene, CDR1 is LNHDA and CDR2 is SQIVND (reference sequence). CDR3 size: 18 residues. The CDR3 DNA is TGTGCCAGTAGTCGTTCCGCCGGGACCCTCGTTAACACCGGGGAGCTGTTTTTT. The encoded protein is CASSRSAGTLVNTGELFF. The variable domain in full, completed from reference TRBV19 and TRBJ2-2, reads DGGITQSPKYLFRKEGQNVTLSCEQNLNHDAMYWYRQDPGQGLRLIYYSQIVNDFQKGDIAEGYSVSREKKESFPLTVTSAQKNPTAFYLCASSRSAGTLVNTGELFFGEGSRLTVL.

The V call is TRBV7-3, the J call TRBJ2-2; tentatively, D is TRBD1 or TRBD2 (5 bases each). Trimming removed 5 bases from V and 7 bases from J, with 14 bases in between. The CDR3 sequence is 14 residues long. CDR1 SGHTA and CDR2 FQGTGA come from the germline V gene. The CDR3 protein is CASSQGVAGGELFF. The CDR3 DNA follows: TGTGCCAGCAGCCAGGGAGTAGCTGGCGGGGAGCTGTTTTTT.

The chain combines TRBV7-3 with TRBJ1-2; 8 bases map to TRBD1. V lost 6 bases, J lost 8 bases, and 11 bases stayed unmatched. The CDR3 contains 14 residues. From germline, CDR1 is SGHTA and CDR2 FQGTGA. The CDR3 DNA reads as TGTGCCAGCAGTGGACAGGGTTCCCTCCCAGGCTACACCTTC. It is translated as CASSGQGSLPGYTF.

About this clonotype: A junction end diverges from the germline sequence, so it may reflect a read error. The genes are TRBV24-1 and TRBJ2-7; tentatively, D is TRBD2 (5 bases). The CDR3 totals 19 residues. In germline, CDR1 is KGHDR, CDR2 SFDVKD. CDR3 amino acids: CASSDLRGHSLSGGYEQYF. As DNA, the CDR3 is TGTGCCAGCAGTGATTTGCGCGGGCACTCCCTCAGTGGTGGGTACGAGCAGTACTTC.

The chain uses TRBV7-9 and TRBJ2-7; D ambiguous. The CDR3 runs 14 residues. Germline V CDR1 and CDR2: SEHNR, FQNEAQ (reference sequence). The ends were cut back, 4 bases at V and 0 bases at J, with 10 bases in the middle. The CDR3 loop reads CASSSNYPSYEQYF. The CDR3 DNA is TGTGCCAGCAGCTCCAACTACCCCTCCTACGAGCAGTACTTC. Filled out from reference TRBV7-9 and TRBJ2-7, the complete variable domain reads DTGVSQNPRHKITKRGQNVTFRCDPISEHNRLYWYRQTLGQGPEFLTYFQNEAQLEKSRLLSDRFSAERPKGSFSTLEIQRTEQGDSAMYLCASSSNYPSYEQYFGPGTRLTVT.

The rearrangement links TRBV10-1 to TRBJ1-5; D remains ambiguous. V was trimmed by 6 bases and J by 0 bases, leaving 18 bases between them. The CDR3 runs 17 residues. Germline V gene data show CDR1 as WNHNN and CDR2 as SYGVQD (reference sequence). The CDR3 loop is CASRIPSTGYSNQPQHF. The DNA of the CDR3 is TGCGCCAGCAGAATTCCTTCGACGGGATATAGCAATCAGCCCCAGCATTTT.

This sequence joins TRBV19 and TRBJ2-6; 9 bases match TRBD1. The CDR3 runs 18 residues. V shed 3 bases and J 4 bases; nucleotides not matched to a gene: 10. Germline-derived CDR1 and CDR2 are LNHDA and SQIVND (reference sequence). The chain's CDR3 is CASSITRQGVPGANVLTF. The CDR3 nucleotides are TGTGCCAGTAGTATTACCCGACAGGGGGTTCCCGGGGCCAACGTCCTGACTTTC.

The sample holds many counts of this clonotype. The V gene is TRBV7-8, the J gene TRBJ2-2; TRBD2 agrees at 10 bases. Per the germline V gene, CDR1 is SGHVS and CDR2 is FQNEAQ. The V segment lost 1 base and the J segment 6 bases; nucleotides outside the gene matches: 2. CDR3 length equals 15 residues. CDR3 coding DNA: TGTGCCAGCAGCTTAGACCTAGCGGGAGCCGGGGAGCTGTTTTTT. This sequence encodes CASSLDLAGAGELFF.

This clonotype was counted at least ten times. The chain links TRBV24-1 to TRBJ2-2; D call uncertain. V was trimmed by 4 bases and J by 3 bases, leaving 8 bases between them. Germline CDR1 KGHDR, CDR2 SFDVKD. This CDR3 comprises 14 residues. CDR3 amino acids: CATSDPVDTGELFF. The CDR3 DNA reads as TGTGCCACCAGTGACCCCGTGGACACCGGGGAGCTGTTTTTT.

The genes are TRBV19 and TRBJ2-5, with 8 bases aligning to TRBD1. Unmatched junction bases numbered 4, after V lost 3 bases and J lost 1 base. Per germline, CDR1 LNHDA and CDR2 SQIVND (reference sequence). This CDR3 has 15 amino acids. The CDR3 region is CASSIMGQAQETQYF. In DNA, the CDR3 is TGTGCCAGTAGTATTATGGGACAGGCCCAAGAGACCCAGTACTTC.